Listed below are T cell receptor beta chains from one sample, sequenced in a study of OX40 agonist ivuxolimab in advanced cancers. TCRdb keeps only in-frame clones here, not all; method: immunoSEQ multiplex PCR. The sample yields 90,000 to 120,000 clones, more than 85% seen once. The sample in question was CD4+ or CD8+ T cells sorted from blood, obtained in a trial of the OX40 agonist ivuxolimab. These TCRs come from an adult with an advanced solid tumor such as melanoma, head and neck, liver or kidney cancer. The CDR3 runs from the conserved cysteine through the conserved F or W. Each record gives: clone size, D gene, J gene, V gene, CDR3 DNA, CDR3 protein. A D gene is named only where the DNA matches it firmly. Clone size appears in some rows only: once, few, many, or a class for an expanded clone.

>-|TRBD2|TRBJ2-5|TRBV5-1
TGCGCCAGCAGCTTGTCGGGGGCTAGCGGGCAAGAGACCCAGTACTTC
CASSLSGASGQETQYF
>-|-|TRBJ2-7|TRBV2
TGTGCCAGCAGGAGGGGGAGCTACGAGCAGTACTTC
CASRRGSYEQYF
>once|-|TRBJ1-2|TRBV7-8
TGTGCCAGCAGCTTTACAATCGGGTATGGCTACACCTTC
CASSFTIGYGYTF
>-|-|TRBJ2-1|TRBV29-1
TGCAGCGTCCTTGGGGACCGGAGTGAGCAGTTCTTC
CSVLGDRSEQFF
>-|-|TRBJ1-4|TRBV6-5
TGTGCCAGCAGTTTTTCGAGTACAAATGAAAAACTGTTTTTT
CASSFSSTNEKLFF
>-|-|TRBJ1-2|TRBV2
TGTGCCAGCAGGCTGGAAGTCGGGTCCTATGGCTACACCTTC
CASRLEVGSYGYTF
>-|-|TRBJ1-5|TRBV7-3
TGTGCCAGCAGCTTACTGTCGGGTCAGCCCCAGCATTTT
CASSLLSGQPQHF
>-|-|TRBJ2-1|TRBV2
TGTGCCAGCAGATCTCTGGGGGATGAGCAGTTCTTC
CASRSLGDEQFF
>few|TRBD2|TRBJ2-3|TRBV5-6
TGTGCCAGCAGCTCCGTAGCGGGGCGAAGCACAGATACGCAGTATTTT
CASSSVAGRSTDTQYF
>-|TRBD1|TRBJ1-1|TRBV2
TGTGCCAGCAGATACAGGGGGGTGAACACTGAAGCTTTCTTT
CASRYRGVNTEAFF
>-|-|TRBJ2-6|TRBV19
TGTGCCAGTAGTAACACCCCTGGGGCCAACGTCCTGACTTTC
CASSNTPGANVLTF
>-|-|TRBJ2-2|TRBV5-8
TGTGCCAGCGAAAACAGGTTGAACACCGGGGAGCTGTTTTTT
CASENRLNTGELFF
>-|-|TRBJ1-5|TRBV6-1
TGTGCCAGCAGTGAGGCAGCAGCTTTCGTTTCGCAGCCCCAGCATTTT
CASSEAAAFVSQPQHF
>-|-|TRBJ2-1|TRBV4-2
TGTGCCAGCAGCCCGGCCCTAACTAGAGGGGTGGGAAATGAGCAGTTCTTC
CASSPALTRGVGNEQFF
>-|-|TRBJ2-3|TRBV6-6
TGTGCCAGCAGTAAGACTCAATTTGAACTCGATACGCAGTATTTT
CASSKTQFELDTQYF
>-|-|TRBJ1-6|TRBV19
TGTGCCAGTAGGGGGTATAATTCACCCCTCCACTTT
CASRGYNSPLHF
>-|-|TRBJ2-3|TRBV11-2
TGTGCCAGCAGCTCGCAGTGGGGGGCGGATACGCAGTATTTT
CASSSQWGADTQYF
>-|TRBD1|TRBJ1-2|TRBV5-5
TGTGCCAGCAGGTCTACAGGGGTTACGGATGGCTACACCTTC
CASRSTGVTDGYTF
>-|TRBD1|TRBJ1-6|TRBV29-1
TGCAGCGTTCGGACAGGGGGCGATTCACCCCTCCACTTT
CSVRTGGDSPLHF
>-|TRBD1|TRBJ2-7|TRBV18
TGTGCCAGCTCACCACAAGACGGGACAGCCCAGAACGAGCAGTACTTC
CASSPQDGTAQNEQYF
>-|TRBD1|TRBJ1-1|TRBV9
TGTGCCAGCAGCGCCGGCCGACAGGGGCGGGACACTGAAGCTTTCTTT
CASSAGRQGRDTEAFF
>-|-|TRBJ2-7|TRBV5-4
TGTGCCAGCAGCTTGCACGGCCCCTACGAGCAGTACTTC
CASSLHGPYEQYF
>-|TRBD2|TRBJ2-2|TRBV28
TGTGCCAGCAGCCCTGGGACTAGCGTTGACGGGGAGCTGTTTTTT
CASSPGTSVDGELFF
>once|-|TRBJ2-7|TRBV5-1
TGCGCCAGCAGCTTCAGGGCCCACGAGCAGTACTTC
CASSFRAHEQYF
>once|TRBD1|TRBJ2-4|TRBV20-1
TGCAGTGCTGACTCCGGGACAGCTGAGTACTTC
CSADSGTAEYF
>-|-|TRBJ1-1|TRBV9
TGTGCCAGCAGCGTAGATGTGGGGAACACTGAAGCTTTCTTT
CASSVDVGNTEAFF
>-|-|TRBJ2-2|TRBV10-1
TGCGCCAGCAGTGAAACGGCGGGACCTTACCCCGGGGAGCTGTTTTTT
CASSETAGPYPGELFF
>-|-|TRBJ2-5|TRBV29-1
TGCAGCGTTGCTGGAGAGACCCAGTACTTC
CSVAGETQYF
>-|TRBD2|TRBJ2-7|TRBV5-1
TGCGCCAGCAGCTTACCGTTTAGCGGGGGGGCGGACGAGCAGTACTTC
CASSLPFSGGADEQYF
>-|-|TRBJ1-1|TRBV19
TGTGCCAGTAACACCCGGGCAGGGTCTAACACTGAAGCTTTCTTT
CASNTRAGSNTEAFF
>-|-|TRBJ2-3|TRBV7-3
TGTGCCAGCAGCTTAAGGCCAAGCACAGATACGCAGTATTTT
CASSLRPSTDTQYF
>-|-|TRBJ1-1|TRBV19
TGTGCCAGTTTAGTCAGGGGAGGCACTGAAGCTTTCTTT
CASLVRGGTEAFF